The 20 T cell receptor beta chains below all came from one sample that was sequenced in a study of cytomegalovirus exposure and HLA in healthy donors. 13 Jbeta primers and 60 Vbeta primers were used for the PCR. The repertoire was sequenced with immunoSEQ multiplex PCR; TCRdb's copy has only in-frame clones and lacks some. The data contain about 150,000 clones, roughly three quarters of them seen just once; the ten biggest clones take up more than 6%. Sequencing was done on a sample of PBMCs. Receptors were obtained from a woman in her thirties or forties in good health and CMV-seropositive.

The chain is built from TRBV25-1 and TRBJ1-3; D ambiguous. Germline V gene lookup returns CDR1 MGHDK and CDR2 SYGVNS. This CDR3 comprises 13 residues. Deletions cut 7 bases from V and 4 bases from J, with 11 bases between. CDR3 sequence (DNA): TGTGCCAGCACCCGGGGTGAGGGAAACACCATATATTTT. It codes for CASTRGEGNTIYF.

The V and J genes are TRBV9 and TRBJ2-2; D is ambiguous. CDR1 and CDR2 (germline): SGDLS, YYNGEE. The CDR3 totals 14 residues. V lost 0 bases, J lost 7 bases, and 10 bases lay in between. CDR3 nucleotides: TGTGCCAGCAGCGTAGGATTGATCGGCGGGGAGCTGTTTTTT. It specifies CASSVGLIGGELFF. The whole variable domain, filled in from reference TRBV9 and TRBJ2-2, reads DSGVTQTPKHLITATGQRVTLRCSPRSGDLSVYWYQQSLDQGLQFLIQYYNGEERAKGNILERFSAQQFPDLHSELNLSSLELGDSALYFCASSVGLIGGELFFGEGSRLTVL.

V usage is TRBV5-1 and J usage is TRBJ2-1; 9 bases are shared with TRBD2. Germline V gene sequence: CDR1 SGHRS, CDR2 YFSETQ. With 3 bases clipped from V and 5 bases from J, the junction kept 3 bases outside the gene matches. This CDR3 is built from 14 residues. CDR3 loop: CASSWRGGNNEQFF. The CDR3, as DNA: TGCGCCAGCAGCTGGCGGGGGGGAAACAATGAGCAGTTCTTC.

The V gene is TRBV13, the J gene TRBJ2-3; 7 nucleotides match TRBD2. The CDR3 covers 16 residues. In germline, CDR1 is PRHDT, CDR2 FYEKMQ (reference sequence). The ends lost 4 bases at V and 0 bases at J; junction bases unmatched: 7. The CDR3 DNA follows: TGTGCCAGCAGCTCCCGAAGACTAGCTAGCACAGATACGCAGTATTTT. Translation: CASSSRRLASTDTQYF. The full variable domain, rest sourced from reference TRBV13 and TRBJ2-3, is AAGVIQSPRHLIKEKRETATLKCYPIPRHDTVYWYQQGPGQDPQFLISFYEKMQSDKGSIPDRFSAQQFSDYHSELNMSSLELGDSALYFCASSSRRLASTDTQYFGPGTRLTVL.

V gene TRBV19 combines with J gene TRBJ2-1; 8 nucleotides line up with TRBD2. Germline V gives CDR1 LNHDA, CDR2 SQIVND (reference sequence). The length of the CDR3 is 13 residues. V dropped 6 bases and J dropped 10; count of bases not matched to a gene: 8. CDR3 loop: CASSGTRGGEQFF. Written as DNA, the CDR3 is TGTGCCAGTAGCGGGACTAGGGGTGGCGAGCAGTTCTTC.

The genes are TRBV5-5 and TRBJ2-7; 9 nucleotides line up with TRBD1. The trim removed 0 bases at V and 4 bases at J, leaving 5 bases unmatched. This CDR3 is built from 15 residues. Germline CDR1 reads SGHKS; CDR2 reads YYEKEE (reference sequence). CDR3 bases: TGTGCCAGCAGCTTGGGGGGACAGGGATTATACGAGCAGTACTTC. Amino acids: CASSLGGQGLYEQYF.

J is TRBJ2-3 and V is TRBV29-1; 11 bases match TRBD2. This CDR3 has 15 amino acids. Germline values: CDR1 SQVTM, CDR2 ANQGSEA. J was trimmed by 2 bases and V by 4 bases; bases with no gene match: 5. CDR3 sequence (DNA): TGCAGCGTTGGAAAGACTAGCGGGGCCACAGATACGCAGTATTTT. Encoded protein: CSVGKTSGATDTQYF.

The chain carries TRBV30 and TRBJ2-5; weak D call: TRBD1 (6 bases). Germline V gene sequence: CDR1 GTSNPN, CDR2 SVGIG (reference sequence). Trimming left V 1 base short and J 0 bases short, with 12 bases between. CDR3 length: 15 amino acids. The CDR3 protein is CAWSALGHYQETQYF. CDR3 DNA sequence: TGTGCCTGGAGTGCCCTGGGACATTACCAAGAGACCCAGTACTTC.

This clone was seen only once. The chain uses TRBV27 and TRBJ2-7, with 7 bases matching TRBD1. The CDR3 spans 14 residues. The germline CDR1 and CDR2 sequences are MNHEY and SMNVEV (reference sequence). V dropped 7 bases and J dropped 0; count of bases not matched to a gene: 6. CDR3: CASKGQASSYEQYF. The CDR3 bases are TGTGCCAGCAAAGGACAGGCGAGCTCCTACGAGCAGTACTTC.

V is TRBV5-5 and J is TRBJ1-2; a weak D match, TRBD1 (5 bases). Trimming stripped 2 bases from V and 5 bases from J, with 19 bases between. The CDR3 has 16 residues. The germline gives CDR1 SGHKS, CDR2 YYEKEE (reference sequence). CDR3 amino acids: CASSLPDTRSIYGYTF. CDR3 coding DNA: TGTGCCAGCAGCTTACCGGACACAAGAAGCATATATGGCTACACCTTC.

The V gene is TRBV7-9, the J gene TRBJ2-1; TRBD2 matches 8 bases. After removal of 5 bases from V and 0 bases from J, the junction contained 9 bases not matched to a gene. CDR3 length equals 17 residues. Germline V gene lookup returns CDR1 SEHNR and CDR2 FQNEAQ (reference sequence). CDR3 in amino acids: CASSHALAGLSYNEQFF. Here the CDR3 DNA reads TGTGCCAGCAGCCACGCCTTAGCGGGGCTCTCCTACAATGAGCAGTTCTTC.

Written as DNA, the CDR3 is TGTGCCAGCCGGCCGTTTGGGGACAGCCGAGGCGGCGCTGGAAACACCATATATTTT. Translated, it gives CASRPFGDSRGGAGNTIYF. The J gene is TRBJ1-3, the V gene TRBV2, with 7 bases fitting TRBD1. This CDR3 has 19 amino acids. The V segment lost 8 bases and the J segment 2 bases; nucleotides outside the gene matches: 21. Germline V lookup: CDR1 SNHLY, CDR2 FYNNEI.

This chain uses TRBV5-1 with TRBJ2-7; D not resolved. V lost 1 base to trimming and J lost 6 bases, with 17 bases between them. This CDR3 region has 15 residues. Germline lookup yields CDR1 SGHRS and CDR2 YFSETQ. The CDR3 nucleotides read TGCGCCAGCAGCTTGACAGTCGTCGATGGATCCGAGCAGTACTTC. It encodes CASSLTVVDGSEQYF. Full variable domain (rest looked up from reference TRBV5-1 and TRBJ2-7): KAGVTQTPRYLIKTRGQQVTLSCSPISGHRSVSWYQQTPGQGLQFLFEYFSETQRNKGNFPGRFSGRQFSNSRSEMNVSTLELGDSALYLCASSLTVVDGSEQYFGPGTRLTVT.

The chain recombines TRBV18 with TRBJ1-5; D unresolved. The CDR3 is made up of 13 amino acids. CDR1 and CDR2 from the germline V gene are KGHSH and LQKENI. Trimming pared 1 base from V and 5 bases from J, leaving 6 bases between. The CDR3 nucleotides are TGTGCCAGCTCACCACAGCTAGATCAGCCCCAGCATTTT. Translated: CASSPQLDQPQHF.

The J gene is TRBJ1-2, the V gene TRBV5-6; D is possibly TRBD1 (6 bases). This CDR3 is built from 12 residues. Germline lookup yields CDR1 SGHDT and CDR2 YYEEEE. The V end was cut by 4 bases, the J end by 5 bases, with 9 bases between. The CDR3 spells CASSQQGYGYTF. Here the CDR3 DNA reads TGTGCCAGCAGCCAACAGGGATATGGCTACACCTTC.

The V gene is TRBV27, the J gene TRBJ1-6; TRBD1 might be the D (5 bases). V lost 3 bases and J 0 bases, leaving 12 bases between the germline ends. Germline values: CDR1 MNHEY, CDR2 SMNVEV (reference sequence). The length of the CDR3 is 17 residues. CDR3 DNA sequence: TGTGCCAGCAGTTTTCAGGGTATGAGCTCCTATAATTCACCCCTCCACTTT. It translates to CASSFQGMSSYNSPLHF.

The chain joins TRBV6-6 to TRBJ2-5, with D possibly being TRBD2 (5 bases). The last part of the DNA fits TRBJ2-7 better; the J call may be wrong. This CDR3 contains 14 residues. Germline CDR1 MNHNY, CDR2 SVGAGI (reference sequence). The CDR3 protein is CASSYLRGAYEQYF. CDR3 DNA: TGTGCCAGCAGTTACTTACGGGGAGCATACGAGCAGTACTTC.

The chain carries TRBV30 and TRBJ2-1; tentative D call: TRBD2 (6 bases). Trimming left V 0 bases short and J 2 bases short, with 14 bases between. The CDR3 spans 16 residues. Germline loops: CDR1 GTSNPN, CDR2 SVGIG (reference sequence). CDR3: CAWSVRGTQAYNEQFF. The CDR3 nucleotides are TGTGCCTGGAGTGTACGCGGGACCCAAGCCTACAATGAGCAGTTCTTC.

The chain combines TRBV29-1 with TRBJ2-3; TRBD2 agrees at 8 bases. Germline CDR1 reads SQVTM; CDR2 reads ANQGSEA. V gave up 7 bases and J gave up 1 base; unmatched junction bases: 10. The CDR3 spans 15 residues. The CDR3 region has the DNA TGCAGCGCGTCCGGGACTAGAGGGGGCACAGATACGCAGTATTTT. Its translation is CSASGTRGGTDTQYF.

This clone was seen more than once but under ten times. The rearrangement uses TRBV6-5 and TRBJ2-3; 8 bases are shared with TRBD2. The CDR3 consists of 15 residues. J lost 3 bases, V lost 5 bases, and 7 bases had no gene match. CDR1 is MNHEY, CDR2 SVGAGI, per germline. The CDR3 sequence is CASSRGGLGTDTQYF. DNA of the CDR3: TGTGCCAGCAGTCGGGGGGGCCTCGGGACAGATACGCAGTATTTT.